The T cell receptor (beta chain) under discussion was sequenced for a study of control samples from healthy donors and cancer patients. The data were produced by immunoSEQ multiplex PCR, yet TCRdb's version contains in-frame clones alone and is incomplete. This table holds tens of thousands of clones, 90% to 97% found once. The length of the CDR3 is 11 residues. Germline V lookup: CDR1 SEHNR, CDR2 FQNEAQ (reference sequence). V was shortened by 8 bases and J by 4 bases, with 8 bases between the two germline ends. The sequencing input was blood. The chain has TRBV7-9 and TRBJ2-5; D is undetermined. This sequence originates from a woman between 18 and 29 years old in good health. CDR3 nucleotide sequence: TGTGCCAGCCCCAGAGGAGAGACCCAGTACTTC. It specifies CASPRGETQYF.